This note documents a single T cell receptor (beta chain) sequence. The specificity of this receptor is unknown. No base quality information exists; no much larger clone differs at one position. Taken from cysteine to phenylalanine, the CDR3 has 15 residues. Kept here is only the CDR3 DNA, which spans 45 bases and is read in frame from base 1. The healthy control group was made up of a few dozen blood donors, and the Finnish Red Cross blood service supplied their buffy coats. All TCR-sequenced material derived from peripheral blood: patient blood samples and healthy donor buffy coats. Ficoll-Hypaque gradient centrifugation was used to isolate peripheral blood mononuclear cells. For the healthy controls, CD4+ cells were obtained from buffy coats by magnetic purification. Genomic DNA was extracted with the Gentra Puregene Cell and Tissue kit and quantified on a Qubit 2.0 fluorometer. The entry originates in a study of STAT5B mutations in CD4+ large granular lymphocyte leukemia (dated by TCRdb to between 2022 and 2023). At the level of the whole study: Among the healthy controls, the CDR3 'QG' motif was associated with a particular HLA allele. The study compared the TCRbeta repertoires of patients with CD4+ T-cell large granular lymphocyte leukemia against those of healthy blood donors. The purity of purified fractions was confirmed by flow cytometry on FACSCanto II or FACSVerse to exceed 95% among lymphocytes. General conclusions and limits of the study: Data were not HLA-matched; higher clonality in CD4+ versus CD8+ T-LGLL could reflect the relatively small sample size. TRBV06-family usage was enriched among the top patient clones (8/27) compared with healthy controls (2/35). Compared with healthy CD4+ repertoires, CD4-sorted patient repertoires appeared more clonal, and this difference remained even after the putative leukemic clones were removed. Each patient's main leukemic clonotypes were private, but 25% of these clonotypes showed up at low frequency in the non-leukemic repertoires of other patients.

The immunoSEQ assay at survey resolution was applied to genomic DNA for sequencing of TCRbeta rearrangements. Per the authors' processing: A lowest detectable productive clonotype frequency of 2.59 x 10-5 was observed in the TCR sequencing data. Only productive TCRbeta rearrangements, meaning sequences that were complete and in-frame, were kept for the analyses. Simpson clonality, calculated in the immunoSEQ Analyzer version 3.0, was used as the measure of sample clonality. Clones were categorized by frequency as very rare, small, medium, large (1-20%) or hyperexpanded (>20%). Generation probabilities were estimated with OLGA 1.2.3, V-gene circos plots were made with VDJtools, specificities were looked up in VDJdb, and CDR3 motifs were identified with GLIPH. What TCRdb holds here is the immuneACCESS table cut down to in-frame rearrangements. Part of the clones is not present; checked against another copy, under half of the missing clones reflect an unresolved V gene, and the others are unexplained. That table gives V, J and clone size, and the DNA gave D and trimming. The sample has over 45,000 clones on record, about three quarters of them singletons. The ten most abundant clones make up about 1.5% of the sample.

The TCR was taken from a human donor in good health. This chain joins TRBV12-1 to TRBJ1-1; the listed D gene, TRBD1, was not tested against the DNA. TRBV12-1 is termed a pseudogene. Source material: CD4+ T cells from blood buffy coats. The CDR3 has the sequence CASSYRTGPNTEAFF. The bases read TGTGCCAGCAGCTACAGGACAGGGCCGAACACTGAAGCTTTCTTT.